This T cell receptor beta chain was obtained from a study of T-cell memory formation after mild COVID-19. Background on the study: The two donors had largely donor-specific TCR clusters. General observations from the study: Clones shrinking from day 15 to 85 showed even CD4/CD8 mixes; later expanders tilted CD4+. The study detected some responding clones in pre-infection memory, suggesting cross-reactive memory joined. Those CD4+ clones that contracted were mainly in CM and EM (CD8+ ones in EMRA).

Remarks on this clonotype: The antigen is undetermined.

V shed 6 bases, J shed 10 bases, and the junction held 24 bases outside the gene matches. This CDR3 contains 17 residues. A single record per CDR3 protein comes from TCRdb applying MiXCR to the 5' RACE reads. The sample consists of 150,000 to 200,000 distinct CDR3 sequences, roughly 13% of them appearing once. V is TRBV12-3 or TRBV12-4 and J is TRBJ2-7, with 7 nucleotides matching TRBD1. Sequencing input: PBMCs or a T cell subset sorted from them (not recorded which). This receptor was taken from a man aged 18 to 35 who had mild COVID-19 (a few samples of this study predate the infection). Cell type and time point are not known. The chain's CDR3 is CASSPSTGQSVAPPQYF. CDR3 coding DNA: TGTGCCAGCAGCCCAAGCACGGGACAGTCAGTAGCCCCCCCACAGTACTTC.